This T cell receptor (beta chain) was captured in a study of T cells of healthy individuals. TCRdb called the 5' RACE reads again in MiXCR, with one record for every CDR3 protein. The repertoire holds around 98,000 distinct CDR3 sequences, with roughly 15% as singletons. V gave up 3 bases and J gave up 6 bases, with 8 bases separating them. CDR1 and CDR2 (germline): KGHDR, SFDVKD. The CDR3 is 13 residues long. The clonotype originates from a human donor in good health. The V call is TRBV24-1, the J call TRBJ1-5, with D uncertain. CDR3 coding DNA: TGTGCCACCAGTGATGAGACTTCTCAGCCCCAGCATTTT. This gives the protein CATSDETSQPQHF.